This T cell receptor (beta chain) was recovered during a study of T cells after yellow fever vaccination. In this sample, this clonotype turned up many times. TCRdb re-derived calls from the 5' RACE reads in MiXCR, one entry per CDR3 protein. The profile shows about 69,000 distinct CDR3 sequences, 5.9% of them singletons. This specimen consisted of CD4+ T cells sorted from PBMCs, obtained approximately 16 days after the first yellow fever vaccination. This receptor was identified in a man younger than 35 who received the YFV17D yellow fever vaccine.

The CDR3 loop is CASSVEATRAGDTQYF. In nucleotides, the CDR3 is TGTGCCAGCAGCGTAGAGGCTACCAGGGCCGGAGATACGCAGTATTTT. The V gene is TRBV9, the J gene TRBJ2-3; tentatively, D is TRBD1 (5 bases). The CDR3 has 16 residues. Germline values: CDR1 SGDLS, CDR2 YYNGEE. Trimming cost V 0 bases and J 5 bases, with 16 bases left between them.